These 20 T cell receptor beta chains were all obtained from the same sample, sequenced in a study of T-cell memory formation after mild COVID-19. TCRdb reprocessed the 5' RACE reads with MiXCR, giving one entry per CDR3 protein. The sample carries around 250,000 distinct CDR3 sequences, 15% to 20% recorded once. Sample: PBMCs or a T cell subset sorted from them (not recorded which). The source is a young man who had mild COVID-19 (a few samples of this study predate the infection). Cell type and time point are not known.

The CDR3 DNA follows: TGCGCCAGCAGCCCGGTGGCACAGGGTCGAGGCTACACCTTC. Translated, it gives CASSPVAQGRGYTF. The rearrangement uses TRBV5-1 and TRBJ1-2; tentatively, D is TRBD1 (6 bases). Germline CDR1 is SGHRS and CDR2 is YFSETQ. Trimming left V 4 bases short and J 8 bases short, with 18 bases between. This CDR3 is 14 amino acids long.

Points on this clonotype: A junction end diverges from the germline sequence, so it may reflect a read error. The genes are TRBV6-5 and TRBJ2-7; TRBD1 matches 11 bases. Germline loops: CDR1 MNHEY, CDR2 SVGAGI. This CDR3 comprises 14 residues. CDR3 sequence: CASSYGQGAYKQYF. For the CDR3, the DNA is TGTGCCAGCAGTTACGGACAGGGGGCCTACAAGCAGTACTTC.

The V call is TRBV19, the J call TRBJ1-2, with D uncertain. Germline V gives CDR1 LNHDA, CDR2 SQIVND (reference sequence). The CDR3 contains 13 residues. The ends were cut back, 7 bases at V and 8 bases at J, with 17 bases in the middle. The CDR3 DNA reads as TGTGCCAGTACCCTGAGACGGACCGACGGCTACACCTTC. Protein: CASTLRRTDGYTF.

The rearrangement links TRBV5-1 to TRBJ2-1; D remains ambiguous. Trimming removed 1 base at V and 0 bases at J, with 11 bases between. Per germline, CDR1 SGHRS and CDR2 YFSETQ. CDR3 length: 16 residues. This CDR3 reads CASSLLPAGSYNEQFF. The DNA of the CDR3 is TGCGCCAGCAGCTTGCTCCCGGCAGGCTCCTACAATGAGCAGTTCTTC. Together with reference TRBV5-1 and TRBJ2-1, the CDR3 gives the full variable domain: KAGVTQTPRYLIKTRGQQVTLSCSPISGHRSVSWYQQTPGQGLQFLFEYFSETQRNKGNFPGRFSGRQFSNSRSEMNVSTLELGDSALYLCASSLLPAGSYNEQFFGPGTRLTVL.

CDR3 in amino acids: CASSKDGTGELFF. DNA of the CDR3: TGTGCCAGCAGCAAGGACGGCACCGGGGAGCTGTTTTTT. This sequence joins TRBV11-3 and TRBJ2-2; no firm D call. The germline gives CDR1 SGHNT, CDR2 YENEEA. The V gene lost 5 bases and the J gene lost 4 bases, with 8 bases spanning the gap. The CDR3 has 13 amino acids.

The chain couples TRBV7-3 to TRBJ2-3; D is unclear. The length of the CDR3 is 13 residues. V gave up 5 bases and J gave up 7 bases, with 13 bases separating them. Germline-derived CDR1 and CDR2 are SGHTA and FQGTGA. This chain's CDR3 is CASSPSSVYTQYF. The CDR3 bases are TGTGCCAGCAGCCCCTCTAGTGTTTATACGCAGTATTTT.

The CDR3 here is CASSPQSSGNTIYF. In DNA, the CDR3 is TGTGCCAGCTCACCCCAAAGTTCTGGAAACACCATATATTTT. V is TRBV18 and J is TRBJ1-3; D uncertain. The germline V gene encodes CDR1 KGHSH and CDR2 LQKENI. This CDR3 has 14 amino acids. Trimming shortened V by 3 bases and J by 1 base, and 7 bases separated the two germline ends.

This clonotype came up a few times. The V call is TRBV4-1, the J call TRBJ1-2, with D maybe TRBD1 (6 bases). V lost 0 bases and J lost 4, with 15 bases in between. There are 16 residues in the CDR3. The germline V gene encodes CDR1 MGHRA and CDR2 YSYEKL. The CDR3 bases are TGCGCCAGCAGCCAAGAGCTGAACAGGGTGAGCTATGGCTACACCTTC. Its protein is CASSQELNRVSYGYTF.

The chain combines TRBV4-2 with TRBJ2-1, with 12 positions matching TRBD1. The CDR3 sequence is 15 residues long. Germline-derived CDR1 and CDR2 are LGHNA and YNFKEQ. V dropped 6 bases and J dropped 7; count of bases not matched to a gene: 7. The CDR3 region has the DNA TGTGCCAGCAGTCTGGGACAGGGGGCGCTTAATGAGCAGTTCTTC. This sequence encodes CASSLGQGALNEQFF.

The table lists this clonotype with a few counts. The chain links TRBV30 to TRBJ2-3; 12 positions match TRBD1. Germline CDR1 GTSNPN, CDR2 SVGIG (reference sequence). Trimming at V came to 2 bases and at J to 4 bases, leaving 7 bases not matched to a gene. The length of the CDR3 is 16 residues. The CDR3 DNA sequence: TGTGCCTGGAGTCCCGGGACAGGGGGCGATGCAGATACGCAGTATTTT. Translating it yields CAWSPGTGGDADTQYF.

The chain links TRBV5-4 to TRBJ2-7, with D uncertain. This CDR3 has 12 residues. Germline V gives CDR1 SGHNT, CDR2 YYREEE (reference sequence). The V and J ends lost 2 bases and 7 bases respectively, with 10 bases between them. The CDR3 bases are TGTGCCAGCAGCTTCGCTAGAAGTGAGCAGTACTTC. Translation: CASSFARSEQYF.

This clonotype was recorded at least ten times. This chain connects TRBV11-2 to TRBJ2-1, with D perhaps assigned TRBD1 or TRBD2 (6 bases each). CDR1 SGHAT and CDR2 FQNNGV come from the germline V gene. V gave up 3 bases and J gave up 0 bases, with 9 bases separating them. There are 15 residues in the CDR3. CDR3 coding DNA: TGTGCCAGCAGCTTGGGGGGCAGCTCCTACAATGAGCAGTTCTTC. As protein: CASSLGGSSYNEQFF. The full variable domain, in which reference TRBV11-2 and TRBJ2-1 provide the parts outside the CDR3, is EAGVAQSPRYKIIEKRQSVAFWCNPISGHATLYWYQQILGQGPKLLIQFQNNGVVDDSQLPKDRFSAERLKGVDSTLKIQPAKLEDSAVYLCASSLGGSSYNEQFFGPGTRLTVL.

J is TRBJ2-3 and V is TRBV4-1; 10 bases line up with TRBD2. V gave up 2 bases and J gave up 8 bases; unmatched junction bases: 16. This CDR3 is 18 amino acids long. Germline V gene data show CDR1 as MGHRA and CDR2 as YSYEKL. The CDR3 DNA reads as TGCGCCAGCAGCCAATACCGTGGACTAGCGGACGTCCAGGGTACGCAGTATTTT. Amino acids: CASSQYRGLADVQGTQYF.

V gene TRBV5-6 combines with J gene TRBJ1-4; D not certain. The CDR3 is 15 residues long. Looked up from germline, CDR1 is SGHDT and CDR2 is YYEEEE. Trimming removed 0 bases from V and 7 bases from J, with 13 bases in between. The CDR3 region is CASSLAGLLVEKLFF. CDR3 bases: TGTGCCAGCAGCTTGGCCGGGCTCCTGGTTGAAAAACTGTTTTTT.

The chain links TRBV6-5 to TRBJ1-2, with D unresolved. V lost 0 bases, J lost 5 bases, and 10 bases lay in between. The length of the CDR3 is 14 residues. Per germline, CDR1 MNHEY and CDR2 SVGAGI. CDR3 region: CASSYSTGGYGYTF. CDR3 sequence (DNA): TGTGCCAGCAGTTACTCGACCGGAGGGTATGGCTACACCTTC.

As for this clonotype: This may be a read error: a much more frequent sequence differs by one nucleotide. V usage is TRBV2 and J usage is TRBJ2-3; 7 bases fit TRBD2. Germline V gene lookup returns CDR1 SNHLY and CDR2 FYNNEI. V lost 8 bases to trimming and J lost 3 bases; unmatched junction nucleotides: 11. There are 15 residues in the CDR3. The CDR3 nucleotides read TGTGCCAGCGGGCAGGAGCGGGAAAGAACAGATACGCAGTATTTT. Amino acid sequence: CASGQERERTDTQYF.

This clonotype was seen only a few times. This rearrangement joins TRBV15 to TRBJ2-4; D might be TRBD2 (6 bases). V was cut by 0 bases and J by 4 bases, with 10 bases left in between. Per germline, CDR1 LNHNV and CDR2 YYDKDF (reference sequence). This CDR3 spans 15 amino acids. The CDR3 bases are TGTGCCACCAGCAGAGAGGGGGGAACGAAAAACATTCAGTACTTC. Residues: CATSREGGTKNIQYF.

This chain connects TRBV28 to TRBJ1-2, with 8 bases that match TRBD1. V was pared by 6 bases and J by 5 bases, with 8 bases of the junction left unmatched. The germline CDR1 and CDR2 sequences are MDHEN and SYDVKM. This CDR3 spans 14 amino acids. The CDR3 DNA follows: TGTGCCAGCAGACCGACAGGGGTGAAATATGGCTACACCTTC. Its translation is CASRPTGVKYGYTF.

This clonotype was detected only a few times. The chain uses TRBV29-1 and TRBJ2-5; possible D gene TRBD2, 6 bases. Between the trimmed V and J ends, which lost 6 bases and 2 bases, there was a span of 19 bases. Per germline, CDR1 SQVTM and CDR2 ANQGSEA. The CDR3 extends over 15 amino acids. The CDR3 protein is CSVNGRDAQQETQYF. In DNA, the CDR3 is TGCAGCGTAAACGGGCGGGACGCCCAGCAAGAGACCCAGTACTTC.

This clonotype was counted between two and nine times. The genes are TRBV18 and TRBJ1-5; D unclear. Germline CDR1 KGHSH, CDR2 LQKENI. This CDR3 contains 13 residues. V lost 3 bases, J lost 5 bases, and 8 bases lay in between. The CDR3 nucleotides are TGTGCCAGCTCACCCGGGGTGGATCAGCCCCAGCATTTT. It is translated as CASSPGVDQPQHF.